The 15 T cell receptor beta chains reported below all come from one sample, sequenced in a study of T cells after yellow fever vaccination. A single record per CDR3 protein comes from TCRdb applying MiXCR to the 5' RACE reads. The data contain 300,000 to 350,000 distinct CDR3 sequences, 4% of them singletons. This specimen consisted of PBMCs, obtained 5 days after the yellow fever booster vaccination. The receptors stem from a man aged 18 to 30 who received the YFV17D yellow fever vaccine.

This clonotype occurred a few times. V gene TRBV19 combines with J gene TRBJ1-5, with D possibly TRBD1 on 5 matching bases. The ends were cut back, 3 bases at V and 2 bases at J, with 17 bases in the middle. The germline CDR1 and CDR2 sequences are LNHDA and SQIVND (reference sequence). The length of the CDR3 is 17 residues. The CDR3 reads CASSIRTGVVGNQPQHF. CDR3 nucleotides: TGTGCCAGTAGTATCCGGACGGGGGTCGTGGGCAATCAGCCCCAGCATTTT.

The sample holds many counts of this clonotype. In DNA, the CDR3 is TGTGCCAGCAACCCGAACGGACAGGGTAAAAACATTCAGTACTTC. It specifies CASNPNGQGKNIQYF. The chain carries TRBV7-9 and TRBJ2-4, with 8 bases lining up with TRBD1. This CDR3 contains 15 residues. CDR1 is SEHNR and CDR2 is FQNEAQ in the germline V gene (reference sequence). V lost 7 bases to trimming and J lost 4 bases; unmatched junction nucleotides: 9.

This clonotype was counted a few times. The chain employs TRBV7-8 and TRBJ1-1, with D unresolved. Trimming removed 10 bases from V and 11 bases from J, with 26 bases in between. Germline CDR1 is SGHVS and CDR2 is FQNEAQ. This CDR3 is 14 amino acids long. CDR3 DNA: TGTGCCACCGGATCCCCGAACTTGGGGAGTACTGCTTTCTTT. Protein product: CATGSPNLGSTAFF. The full variable domain, with the rest looked up from reference TRBV7-8 and TRBJ1-1, is GAGVSQSPRYKVAKRGQDVALRCDPISGHVSLFWYQQALGQGPEFLTYFQNEAQLDKSGLPSDRFFAERPEGSVSTLKIQRTQQEDSAVYLCATGSPNLGSTAFFGQGTRLTVV.

This clonotype has more than one count but fewer than ten. The chain joins TRBV6-2 or TRBV6-3 to TRBJ2-7; perhaps D is TRBD1 or TRBD2 (6 bases each). The CDR3 consists of 14 residues. CDR1 and CDR2 from the germline V gene are MNHEY and SVGEGT. V was trimmed by 5 bases and J by 2 bases, leaving 13 bases between them. The CDR3 DNA reads TGTGCCAGCAGTGACCCCGGGGGCGCCTACGAGCAGTACTTC. Protein product: CASSDPGGAYEQYF.

This chain links TRBV6-6 with TRBJ2-1; D gene uncertain. V was cut by 7 bases and J by 6 bases, with 19 bases left in between. Germline lookup yields CDR1 MNHNY and CDR2 SVGAGI (reference sequence). CDR3 length: 15 amino acids. CDR3 protein: CASTKRVILPNEQFF. CDR3 bases: TGTGCCAGCACCAAACGGGTTATACTACCCAATGAGCAGTTCTTC.

This clonotype was observed a handful of times. V and J are TRBV6-5 and TRBJ1-1; no reliable D call. Trimming left V 4 bases short and J 1 base short, with 16 bases between. Germline assignment: CDR1 MNHEY and CDR2 SVGAGI. There are 16 residues in the CDR3. This CDR3 is CASSFAPGRTNTEAFF. As DNA, the CDR3 is TGTGCCAGCAGTTTCGCACCTGGACGGACGAACACTGAAGCTTTCTTT.

Here the CDR3 reads CSASTGNTIYF. The CDR3 DNA is TGCAGTGCTTCGACTGGAAACACCATATATTTT. The chain carries TRBV20-1 and TRBJ1-3; D not resolved. Trimming cost V 5 bases and J 2 bases, with 4 bases left between them. CDR1 DFQATT and CDR2 SNEGSKA come from the germline V gene (reference sequence). This CDR3 is built from 11 residues.

This clonotype was recorded at least ten times. This rearrangement joins TRBV12-3 or TRBV12-4 to TRBJ1-3; D remains ambiguous. The length of the CDR3 is 14 residues. Trimming took 7 bases from V and 0 from J, leaving 10 bases between them. The CDR3 DNA is TGTGCCAGCACGAACCGGGCCTCTGGAAACACCATATATTTT. Translating it yields CASTNRASGNTIYF.

This clonotype was counted between two and nine times. In DNA form, the CDR3 reads TGCAGCGTTGAGAAAAGAACGCAGTCCCGGCCTGAAGCTTTCTTT. Protein product: CSVEKRTQSRPEAFF. The rearrangement links TRBV29-1 to TRBJ1-1; D gene ambiguous. V lost 3 bases to trimming and J lost 6 bases, with 20 bases between them. Germline V gene lookup returns CDR1 SQVTM and CDR2 ANQGSEA. There are 15 residues in the CDR3.

This clonotype was seen more than once but under ten times. The V and J genes are TRBV5-1 and TRBJ2-7, with D perhaps assigned TRBD1 or TRBD2 (5 bases each). This CDR3 comprises 16 residues. V was cut by 3 bases and J by 1 base, with 17 bases left in between. In germline, CDR1 is SGHRS, CDR2 YFSETQ. In DNA, the CDR3 is TGCGCCAGCAGCTCTTCTTACGGGGCGGCGTCCTACGAGCAGTACTTC. The encoded protein is CASSSSYGAASYEQYF.

This clonotype was counted only a few times. The J gene is TRBJ1-6, the V gene TRBV6-5; 10 bases are shared with TRBD1. The CDR3 sequence is 16 residues long. Per the germline V gene, CDR1 is MNHEY and CDR2 is SVGAGI. With 3 bases clipped from V and 4 bases from J, the junction kept 3 bases outside the gene matches. Here the CDR3 reads CASSYQGQGYNSPLHF. Written as DNA, the CDR3 is TGTGCCAGCAGTTATCAGGGACAGGGGTATAATTCACCCCTCCACTTT.

The rearrangement uses TRBV7-2 and TRBJ1-1; D not resolved. Trimming cost V 7 bases and J 3 bases, with 15 bases left between them. The CDR3 sequence is 14 residues long. The germline CDR1 and CDR2 sequences are SGHTA and FQGNSA. As DNA, the CDR3 is TGTGCCAGCACCCCAGACTTTCGTGACACTGAAGCTTTCTTT. Its protein is CASTPDFRDTEAFF.

The chain has TRBV5-1 and TRBJ2-7; D is perhaps TRBD2 (5 bases). Trimming removed 0 bases at V and 6 bases at J, with 13 bases between. The germline CDR1 and CDR2 sequences are SGHRS and YFSETQ. CDR3 length: 14 amino acids. The CDR3, as DNA: TGCGCCAGCAGCTTGGGGGTGGGAGACCGCGAGCAGTACGTC. Translating it yields CASSLGVGDREQYV.

This chain joins TRBV10-2 and TRBJ2-1; D is ambiguous. The CDR3 covers 13 residues. Germline values: CDR1 WSHSY, CDR2 SAAADI. Trimming cost V 6 bases and J 5 bases, with 11 bases left between them. The CDR3 DNA is TGCGCCAGCAGGGGTCGGATCCACAATGAGCAGTTCTTC. Translated, it gives CASRGRIHNEQFF.

This clonotype was seen at least ten times. The gene calls are TRBV5-5 and TRBJ2-5; D call uncertain. The CDR3 spans 16 residues. The germline CDR1 and CDR2 sequences are SGHKS and YYEKEE (reference sequence). Trimming removed 5 bases at V and 1 base at J, with 18 bases between. The CDR3 DNA reads TGTGCCAGCAGATACCAGACAAGTACAACCCAAGAGACCCAGTACTTC. It translates to CASRYQTSTTQETQYF.